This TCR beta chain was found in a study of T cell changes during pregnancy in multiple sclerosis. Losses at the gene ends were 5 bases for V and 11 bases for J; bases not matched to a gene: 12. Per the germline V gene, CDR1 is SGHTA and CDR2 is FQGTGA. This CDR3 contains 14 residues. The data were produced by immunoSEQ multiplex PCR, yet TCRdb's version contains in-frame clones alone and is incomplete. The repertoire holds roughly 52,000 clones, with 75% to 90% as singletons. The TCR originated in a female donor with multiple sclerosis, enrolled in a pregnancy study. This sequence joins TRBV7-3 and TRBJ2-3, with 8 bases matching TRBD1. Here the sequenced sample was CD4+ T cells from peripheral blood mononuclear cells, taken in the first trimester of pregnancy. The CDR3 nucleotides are TGTGCCAGCAGCCCTAACAACCGACAGGGGAAGCAGTATTTT. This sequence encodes CASSPNNRQGKQYF.